The 17 T cell receptor beta chains given below trace back to one sample, sequenced in a study of graft-versus-host responses after intestinal transplantation. The protocol was immunoSEQ multiplex PCR, while the TCRdb copy is restricted to in-frame clones and leaves out a portion. The table has some 5,000 clones, about 70% seen once. Sequenced material: PBMCs, taken roughly 540 days after intestinal transplant. The source of these receptors is a human patient who received an intestinal transplant, so some T cells may come from the graft donor.

Remarks on this clone: This CDR3 is also generated by other DNA sequences in the sample. CDR3 DNA sequence: TGCGCCAGCAGCGGTCAGGGAGTAGGGGGGGGCGGCACAGATACGCAGTATTTT. It specifies CASSGQGVGGGGTDTQYF. The chain has TRBV4-1 and TRBJ2-3; D is perhaps TRBD2 (7 bases). CDR1 and CDR2 from the germline V gene are MGHRA and YSYEKL. V gave up 5 bases and J gave up 1 base, with 22 bases separating them. This CDR3 is 18 amino acids long.

This clone was found a few times. The V and J genes are TRBV6-1 and TRBJ2-5; possible D gene TRBD2, 6 bases. The CDR3 loop spans 13 amino acids. The germline V gene has CDR1 MNHNS and CDR2 SASEGT. Trimming took off 8 bases at V and 0 bases at J, with 10 bases between the two ends. CDR3 in DNA: TGTGCCAGCGGGGGGACGTACCAAGAGACCCAGTACTTC. Its translation: CASGGTYQETQYF.

This clone came up a few times. CDR3: CASSPGTGDTGELFF. CDR3 in DNA: TGTGCCAGCAGTCCCGGGACAGGGGACACCGGGGAGCTGTTTTTT. This chain uses TRBV6-4 with TRBJ2-2; 10 bases fit TRBD1. This CDR3 is 15 amino acids long. V lost 5 bases and J lost 3; bases outside the gene matches: 3. Germline loops: CDR1 MRHNA, CDR2 SNTAGT.

This clone was counted only a few times. The genes are TRBV5-5 and TRBJ2-7, with D maybe TRBD1 (5 bases). V dropped 5 bases and J dropped 0 bases, with 9 bases sitting between them. From germline, CDR1 is SGHKS and CDR2 YYEKEE (reference sequence). This CDR3 region has 13 residues. For the CDR3, the DNA is TGTGCCAGCAGACAGGACCTCTCCTACGAGCAGTACTTC. It is translated as CASRQDLSYEQYF.

The genes are TRBV6-5 and TRBJ2-7; no reliable D call. Germline CDR1 and CDR2: MNHEY and SVGAGI. The CDR3 covers 15 residues. V lost 0 bases, J lost 6 bases, and 15 bases lay in between. The CDR3 sequence is CASSYSPPGYGEQYF. The CDR3 DNA sequence: TGTGCCAGCAGTTACTCACCCCCCGGTTACGGCGAGCAGTACTTC.

The chain links TRBV14 to TRBJ1-2; weak D call: TRBD1 (5 bases). This CDR3 is 16 amino acids long. V gave up 1 base and J gave up 1 base, with 13 bases separating them. CDR1 and CDR2 from the germline V gene are SGHDN and FVKESK. CDR3 sequence: CASSQVRQLNNYGYTF. DNA of the CDR3: TGTGCCAGCAGCCAAGTGCGACAGCTCAATAACTATGGCTACACCTTC. The full variable domain, its missing parts supplied by reference TRBV14 and TRBJ1-2, is EAGVTQFPSHSVIEKGQTVTLRCDPISGHDNLYWYRRVMGKEIKFLLHFVKESKQDESGMPNNRFLAERTGGTYSTLKVQPAELEDSGVYFCASSQVRQLNNYGYTFGSGTRLTVV.

This clone was observed a handful of times. The V and J genes are TRBV7-9 and TRBJ1-4; tentative D call: TRBD1 (5 bases). V lost 5 bases and J 3 bases, leaving 19 bases between the germline ends. Germline assignment: CDR1 SEHNR and CDR2 FQNEAQ (reference sequence). The CDR3 runs to 17 residues. The CDR3 loop is CASSLLGLGPANEKLFF. The CDR3, as DNA: TGTGCCAGCAGCCTCCTGGGGTTGGGGCCGGCTAATGAAAAACTGTTTTTT.

The J gene is TRBJ1-1, the V gene TRBV30, with D hard to call. Germline values: CDR1 GTSNPN, CDR2 SVGIG (reference sequence). Trimming took off 3 bases at V and 2 bases at J, with 13 bases between the two ends. The CDR3 is 14 amino acids. The CDR3 DNA is TGTGCCTGGAGGCCCAAGGTGGGAAACACTGAAGCTTTCTTT. This encodes CAWRPKVGNTEAFF.

The rearrangement uses TRBV6-5 and TRBJ2-3; 14 bases are a match to TRBD2. The CDR3 has 15 amino acids. The trim removed 8 bases at V and 0 bases at J, leaving 1 base unmatched. Germline CDR1 reads MNHEY; CDR2 reads SVGAGI. DNA of the CDR3: TGTGCCAGCGGGACTAGCGGGGGAAGCACAGATACGCAGTATTTT. This gives the protein CASGTSGGSTDTQYF.

Notes on this clone: This likely traces to a read error, being one base from a far larger clone. The identical CDR3 is also encoded by other nucleotide sequences in the sample. The CDR3: CASSLLGLGPANEKLFF. In DNA, the CDR3 is TGTGCCAGCAGCCTGCTGGGGTTGGGGCCGGCTAATGAAAAACTGTTTTTT. The chain links TRBV7-2 to TRBJ1-4; TRBD1 might be the D (5 bases). CDR3 size: 17 residues. V was clipped by 5 bases and J by 3 bases, with 19 bases between them. Germline V CDR1 and CDR2: SGHTA, FQGNSA.

The V gene is TRBV15, the J gene TRBJ1-2; TRBD1 matches 8 bases. The V segment lost 0 bases and the J segment 4 bases; nucleotides outside the gene matches: 4. The CDR3 runs to 15 residues. CDR1 is LNHNV, CDR2 YYDKDF, per germline (reference sequence). The chain's CDR3 is CATSRDRTGSYGYTF. The DNA for the CDR3 is TGTGCCACCAGCAGAGATCGGACAGGGAGCTATGGCTACACCTTC.

This clone was observed a handful of times. The chain is built from TRBV11-3 and TRBJ1-2, with D unresolved. The germline V gene encodes CDR1 SGHNT and CDR2 YENEEA. This CDR3 has 15 amino acids. The germline V and J ends were trimmed by 0 bases and 6 bases, with 14 bases remaining between them. This CDR3 is CASSLDWGAPDGYTF. The CDR3 nucleotides are TGTGCCAGCAGCTTAGATTGGGGTGCTCCTGATGGCTACACCTTC. Drawing the rest from reference TRBV11-3 and TRBJ1-2, the complete variable domain is EAGVVQSPRYKIIEKKQPVAFWCNPISGHNTLYWYLQNLGQGPELLIRYENEEAVDDSQLPKDRFSAERLKGVDSTLKIQPAELGDSAVYLCASSLDWGAPDGYTFGSGTRLTVV.

The chain combines TRBV4-3 with TRBJ2-3; D possibly corresponds to TRBD2 (7 bases). This CDR3 is built from 17 residues. V was pared by 0 bases and J by 5 bases, with 18 bases between. The V gene's germline CDR1 is LGHNA and CDR2 YSLEER. The CDR3 region has the DNA TGCGCCAGCAGCCAAGAAGAGGGCGGGGGCCCACTAGATACGCAGTATTTT. It yields the protein CASSQEEGGGPLDTQYF.

The V call is TRBV7-7, the J call TRBJ2-2; D perhaps matches TRBD1 (6 bases). With 5 bases removed from V and 0 bases from J, the gap between germline ends came to 10 bases. The CDR3 sequence is 15 residues long. The V gene's germline CDR1 is SSHAT and CDR2 FNYEAQ (reference sequence). In nucleotides, the CDR3 is TGTGCCAGCAGCCCAGGGGATACGAACACCGGGGAGCTGTTTTTT. It specifies CASSPGDTNTGELFF. Variable domain in full (rest from reference TRBV7-7 and TRBJ2-2): GAGVSQSPRYKVTKRGQDVTLRCDPISSHATLYWYQQALGQGPEFLTYFNYEAQPDKSGLPSDRFSAERPEGSISTLTIQRTEQRDSAMYRCASSPGDTNTGELFFGEGSRLTVL.

This chain links TRBV6-5 with TRBJ2-3, with 12 bases fitting TRBD2. The CDR3 loop spans 14 amino acids. V dropped 6 bases and J dropped 4; count of bases not matched to a gene: 2. Germline V gives CDR1 MNHEY, CDR2 SVGAGI. The CDR3 DNA is TGTGCCAGCAGCCTAGCGGGGGGGCCAGATACGCAGTATTTT. Its protein is CASSLAGGPDTQYF.

V and J are TRBV30 and TRBJ2-3; 10 bases fit TRBD2. This CDR3 comprises 16 residues. Germline-derived CDR1 and CDR2 are GTSNPN and SVGIG (reference sequence). Unmatched junction bases numbered 8, after V lost 0 bases and J lost 5 bases. The CDR3 sequence is CAWSVYLLAGVDTQYF. The CDR3 coding sequence is TGTGCCTGGAGTGTTTACTTGCTAGCGGGGGTAGATACGCAGTATTTT.

This rearrangement joins TRBV4-3 to TRBJ2-2; D uncertain. There are 14 residues in the CDR3. The V gene's germline CDR1 is LGHNA and CDR2 YSLEER. Trimming cost V 4 bases and J 8 bases, with 14 bases left between them. CDR3 protein: CASSLKLEPGELFF. In nucleotides, the CDR3 is TGCGCCAGCAGCCTGAAACTCGAACCGGGGGAGCTGTTTTTT.